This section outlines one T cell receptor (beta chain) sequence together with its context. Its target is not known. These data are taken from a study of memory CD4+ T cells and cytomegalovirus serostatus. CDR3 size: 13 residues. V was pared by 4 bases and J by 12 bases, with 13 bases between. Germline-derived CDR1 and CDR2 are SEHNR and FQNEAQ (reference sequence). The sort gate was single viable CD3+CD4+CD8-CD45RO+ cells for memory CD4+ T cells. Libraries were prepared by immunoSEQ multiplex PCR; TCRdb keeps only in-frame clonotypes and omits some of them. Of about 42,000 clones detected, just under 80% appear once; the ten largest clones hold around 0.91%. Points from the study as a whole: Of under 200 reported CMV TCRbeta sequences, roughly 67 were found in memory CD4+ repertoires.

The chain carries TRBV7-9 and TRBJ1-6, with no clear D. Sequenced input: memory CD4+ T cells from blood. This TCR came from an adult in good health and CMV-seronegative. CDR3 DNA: TGTGCCAGCAGCTCCATCACCGCGGGACCCCTCCACTTT. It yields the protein CASSSITAGPLHF.